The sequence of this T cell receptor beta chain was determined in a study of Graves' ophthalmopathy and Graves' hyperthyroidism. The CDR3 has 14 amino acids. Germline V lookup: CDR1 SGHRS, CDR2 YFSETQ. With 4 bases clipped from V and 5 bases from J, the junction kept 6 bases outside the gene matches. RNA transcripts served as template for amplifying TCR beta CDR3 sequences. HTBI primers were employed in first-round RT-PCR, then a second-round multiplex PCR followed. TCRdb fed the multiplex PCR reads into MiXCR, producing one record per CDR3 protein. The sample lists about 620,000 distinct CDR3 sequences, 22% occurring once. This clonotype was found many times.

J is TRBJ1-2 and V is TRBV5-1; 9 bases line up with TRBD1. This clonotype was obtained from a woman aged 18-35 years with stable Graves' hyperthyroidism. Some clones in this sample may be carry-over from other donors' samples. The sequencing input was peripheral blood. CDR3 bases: TGCGCCAGCAGCCCCAAGGACAGGGGATATGGCTACACCTTC. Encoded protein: CASSPKDRGYGYTF.